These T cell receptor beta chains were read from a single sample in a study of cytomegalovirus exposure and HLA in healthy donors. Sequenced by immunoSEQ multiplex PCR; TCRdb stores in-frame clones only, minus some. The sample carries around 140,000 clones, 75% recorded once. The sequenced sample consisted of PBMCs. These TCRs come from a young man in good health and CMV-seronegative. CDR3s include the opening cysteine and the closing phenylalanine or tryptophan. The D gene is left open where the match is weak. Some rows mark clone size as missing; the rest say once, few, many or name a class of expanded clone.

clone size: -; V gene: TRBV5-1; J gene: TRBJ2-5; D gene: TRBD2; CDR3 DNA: TGCGCCAGCAGCTTTAGCGGGTTGCAAGAGACCCAGTACTTC; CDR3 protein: CASSFSGLQETQYF
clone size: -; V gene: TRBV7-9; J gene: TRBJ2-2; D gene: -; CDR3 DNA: TGTGCCAGCAGCTTAGGGGTAACCAGGAACGGGGAGCTGTTTTTT; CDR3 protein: CASSLGVTRNGELFF
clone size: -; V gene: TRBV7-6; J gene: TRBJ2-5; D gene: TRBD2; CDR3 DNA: TGTGCCAGCAGCTTAGGCCTAGCGGGGGTCACAGGAGGGACCCAGTACTTC; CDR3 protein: CASSLGLAGVTGGTQYF
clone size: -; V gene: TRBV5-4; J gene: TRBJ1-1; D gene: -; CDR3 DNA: TGTGCCAGCAGCTTGTACGGGGAGAAGACTGAAGCTTTCTTT; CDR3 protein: CASSLYGEKTEAFF
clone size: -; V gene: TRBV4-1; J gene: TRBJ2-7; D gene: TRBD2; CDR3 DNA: TGCGCCAGCAGCCAAGATGGGGCGGGGGGGCAGTACGAGCAGTACTTC; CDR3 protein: CASSQDGAGGQYEQYF
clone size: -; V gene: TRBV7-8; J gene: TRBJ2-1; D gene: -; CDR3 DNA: TGTGCCAGCAGCTTATTACGATCGATGAGCTCCTACAATGAGCAGTTCTTC; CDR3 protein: CASSLLRSMSSYNEQFF
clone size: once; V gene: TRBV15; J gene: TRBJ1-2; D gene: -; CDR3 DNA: TGTGCCACCAGCAGGATCGGGGATGGTACTGGCTACACCTTC; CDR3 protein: CATSRIGDGTGYTF
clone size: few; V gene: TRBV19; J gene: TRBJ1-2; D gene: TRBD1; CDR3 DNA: TGTGCCAGTATGTCACGGGACAGGGAAAAATTAGATGGCTACACCTTC; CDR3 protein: CASMSRDREKLDGYTF
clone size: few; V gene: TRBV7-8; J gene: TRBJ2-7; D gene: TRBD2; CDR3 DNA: TGTGCCAGCAGCCCGGGAGGGCCCTCCTACGAGCAGTACTTC; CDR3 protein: CASSPGGPSYEQYF
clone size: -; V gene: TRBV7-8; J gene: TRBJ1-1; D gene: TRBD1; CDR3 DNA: TGTGCCAGCAGCGCCTCTCAGGGGGCCTACATGAACACTGAAGCTTTCTTT; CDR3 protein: CASSASQGAYMNTEAFF
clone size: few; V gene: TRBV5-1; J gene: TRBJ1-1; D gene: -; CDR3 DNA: TGCGCCAGCGGACAAGGATGGGACACTGAAGCTTTCTTT; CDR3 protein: CASGQGWDTEAFF
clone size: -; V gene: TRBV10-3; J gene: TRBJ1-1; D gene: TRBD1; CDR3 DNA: TGTGCCATCAGTGTCTGGACAGGGAACGACACTGAAGCTTTCTTT; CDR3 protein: CAISVWTGNDTEAFF
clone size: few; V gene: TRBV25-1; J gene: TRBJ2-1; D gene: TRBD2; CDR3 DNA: TGTGCCAGCAGAGCCCTTACGAGCGGGGGGGCCCTGGATGAGCAGTTCTTC; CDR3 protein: CASRALTSGGALDEQFF
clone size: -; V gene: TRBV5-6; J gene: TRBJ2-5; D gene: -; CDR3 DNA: TGTGCCAGCAGCCACAGGGACCAAGAGACCCAGTACTTC; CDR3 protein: CASSHRDQETQYF
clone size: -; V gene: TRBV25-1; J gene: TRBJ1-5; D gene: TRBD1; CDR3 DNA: TGTGCCAGCAGTGAAAGCGGACAGGGTATGCAGCCCCAGCATTTT; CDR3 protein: CASSESGQGMQPQHF
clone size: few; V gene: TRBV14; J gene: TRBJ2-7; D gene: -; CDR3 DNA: TGTGCCAGCAGCCAAACCAGGTACGAGCAGTACTTC; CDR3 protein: CASSQTRYEQYF
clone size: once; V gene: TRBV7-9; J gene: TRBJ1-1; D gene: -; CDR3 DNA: TGTGCCAGCAGCCCGGACGTAGGACTTGAAGCTTTCTTT; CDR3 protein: CASSPDVGLEAFF
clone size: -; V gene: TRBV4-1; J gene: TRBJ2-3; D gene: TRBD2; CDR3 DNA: TGCGCCAGCAGCAAGGGACTATTTAGCGGGAGGGGAACAGATACGCAGTATTTT; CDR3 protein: CASSKGLFSGRGTDTQYF
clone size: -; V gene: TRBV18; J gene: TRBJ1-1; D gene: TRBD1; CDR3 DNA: TGTGCCAGCTCACCTCCGGGACAGGGGAACACTGAAGCTTTCTTT; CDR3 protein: CASSPPGQGNTEAFF
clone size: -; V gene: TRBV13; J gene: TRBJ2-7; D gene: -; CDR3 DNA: TGTGCCAGCAGCGCCCCGAGCAGGGGCTCCTACGAGCAGTACTTC; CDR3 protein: CASSAPSRGSYEQYF
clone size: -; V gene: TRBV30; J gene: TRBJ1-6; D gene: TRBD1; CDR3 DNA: TGTGCCTGGAGTCCTCGGACAGGGGCAAGTAATTCACCCCTCCACTTT; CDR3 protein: CAWSPRTGASNSPLHF
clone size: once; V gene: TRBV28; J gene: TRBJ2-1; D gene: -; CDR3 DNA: TGTGCCAGCAGTTTCGACTGGGCGGGACCCTCCTACAATGAGCAGTTCTTC; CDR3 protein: CASSFDWAGPSYNEQFF
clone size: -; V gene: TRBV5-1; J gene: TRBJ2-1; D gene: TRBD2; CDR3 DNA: TGCGCCAGCAGCAAAACCCCTCCGGGGGGTGAGCAGTTCTTC; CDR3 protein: CASSKTPPGGEQFF
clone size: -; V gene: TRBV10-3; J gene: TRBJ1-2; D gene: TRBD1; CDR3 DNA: TGTGCCATCAGTACCGGGACAGCTAACTATGGCTACACCTTC; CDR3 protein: CAISTGTANYGYTF
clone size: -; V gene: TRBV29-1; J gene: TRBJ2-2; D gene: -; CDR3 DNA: TGCAGCGTTACAGGGTACACCGGGGAGCTGTTTTTT; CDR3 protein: CSVTGYTGELFF